Listed below are T cell receptor beta chains from one sample, sequenced in a study of cytomegalovirus exposure and HLA in healthy donors. TCRdb's copy holds only in-frame clones and misses some; the assay was immunoSEQ multiplex PCR. The table has roughly 62,000 clones, roughly 80% seen once. The sample comprised PBMCs. All receptors derive from a woman aged 40-49 years in good health and CMV-seropositive. CDR3s include the opening cysteine and the closing phenylalanine or tryptophan. The D gene is left open where the match is weak. Clone size is stated in some rows and not others, as once, few, many or a class when expanded.

TRBD1	TRBV27	once	TRBJ2-7	TGTGCCAGCAGTTCAACCTGGACAGGGTCCTACGAGCAGTACTTC	CASSSTWTGSYEQYF
TRBD1	TRBV10-3	NA	TRBJ1-1	TGTGCCATCAGTGGGACAGGGGCCACTGAAGCTTTCTTT	CAISGTGATEAFF
TRBD1	TRBV2	NA	TRBJ2-7	TGTGCCAGCAGTCCGGGACAGGGTAGCGAGCAGTACTTC	CASSPGQGSEQYF
TRBD1	TRBV5-1	NA	TRBJ1-2	TGCGCCAGCAGCCTCAACGGGGGACAGGGGAATGGCTACACCTTC	CASSLNGGQGNGYTF
TRBD1	TRBV10-1	NA	TRBJ2-2	TGCGCCAGCAAGCCGGGACAGGGGCGCACCGGGGAGCTGTTTTTT	CASKPGQGRTGELFF
NA	TRBV7-8	NA	TRBJ2-1	TGTGCCAGCAGCTTAGGTGGTAGCGGCAATGAGCAGTTCTTC	CASSLGGSGNEQFF
NA	TRBV30	NA	TRBJ2-1	TGTGCCTGGACCCAGCGGACCTCCTACAATGAGCAGTTCTTC	CAWTQRTSYNEQFF
TRBD1	TRBV9	NA	TRBJ1-2	TGTGCCAGCAGCGTCTCCGGGACAGTAAATGGCTACACCTTC	CASSVSGTVNGYTF
TRBD1	TRBV7-6	NA	TRBJ1-4	TGTGCCAGCAGCTTTTATGGACAGGCAACTAATGAAAAACTGTTTTTT	CASSFYGQATNEKLFF
TRBD1	TRBV4-1	once	TRBJ2-7	TGCGCCAGCAGTCCCGGGACAGGGGGCTACGAGCAGTACTTC	CASSPGTGGYEQYF
TRBD1	TRBV5-4	NA	TRBJ1-2	TGTGCCAGCGGACTTCCCAACATCAGGGGGTTATATGGCTACACCTTC	CASGLPNIRGLYGYTF
NA	TRBV6-4	few	TRBJ1-1	TGTGCCAGCAGTGAGAGAACGAACACTGAAGCTTTCTTT	CASSERTNTEAFF
TRBD2	TRBV6-6	once	TRBJ2-5	TGTGCCAGCGCCCCCGGCGGAGCGGGGGGAGGAGGGACCCAGTACTTC	CASAPGGAGGGGTQYF
NA	TRBV5-4	NA	TRBJ1-2	TGTGCCAGCACCCGGGGGTCTGGTCCTCAGTATGGCTACACCTTC	CASTRGSGPQYGYTF
NA	TRBV10-2	NA	TRBJ1-5	TGCGCCAGCAGTGACCCGGGGGGGAATAGCAATCAGCCCCAGCATTTT	CASSDPGGNSNQPQHF
TRBD1	TRBV19	NA	TRBJ1-5	TGTGCCAGTACTTATAGGGGGCAAGGCAATCAGCCCCAGCATTTT	CASTYRGQGNQPQHF
TRBD2	TRBV9	NA	TRBJ2-3	TGTGCCAGCAGCCCAGCTAGCGGGGGGATGGGAGATACGCAGTATTTT	CASSPASGGMGDTQYF
TRBD1	TRBV23-1	NA	TRBJ2-5	TGCGCCAGCAGTCAATCGAGAGGGGACAGGGGGTTTGCAGAGACCCAGTACTTC	CASSQSRGDRGFAETQYF
TRBD1	TRBV6-1	NA	TRBJ1-6	TGTGCCAGCAGCTGGGACAGGGGGTCTAATTCACCCCTCCACTTT	CASSWDRGSNSPLHF
TRBD1	TRBV14	NA	TRBJ2-1	TGTGCCAGCAGCGAACAACAGGGGTTCTACAATGAGCAGTTCTTC	CASSEQQGFYNEQFF